The 26 T cell receptor beta chains below come from one sample, sequenced in a study of blood T cell repertoires in COVID-19. Sequenced by immunoSEQ multiplex PCR; TCRdb stores in-frame clones only, minus some. The sample records 9,500 to 11,000 clones, roughly 80% being singletons. Sequenced material: peripheral blood. All receptors derive from a man aged 70-80 years with active COVID-19.

The V and J genes are TRBV4-1 and TRBJ1-5; 8 bases line up with TRBD1. This CDR3 is 17 amino acids long. J lost 0 bases, V lost 4 bases, and 8 bases had no gene match. The germline CDR1 and CDR2 sequences are MGHRA and YSYEKL. CDR3 in amino acids: CASSRLDRGYSNQPQHF. The CDR3 DNA is TGCGCCAGCAGCCGCCTTGACAGGGGATATAGCAATCAGCCCCAGCATTTT.

This chain joins TRBV20-1 and TRBJ1-2; no clear D gene. V was trimmed by 4 bases and J by 5 bases, leaving 8 bases between them. Per germline, CDR1 DFQATT and CDR2 SNEGSKA (reference sequence). The CDR3 has 11 amino acids. The CDR3 loop reads CSATHKYGYTF. CDR3 DNA: TGCAGTGCTACCCACAAATATGGCTACACCTTC.

The rearrangement joins TRBV15 to TRBJ1-2, with D possibly matching TRBD1 (5 bases). V lost 0 bases and J 4 bases, leaving 12 bases between the germline ends. There are 15 residues in the CDR3. Germline V lookup: CDR1 LNHNV, CDR2 YYDKDF (reference sequence). The CDR3 coding sequence is TGTGCCACCAGCAGAGATCGGCACAGGACCTATGGCTACACCTTC. Its protein product is CATSRDRHRTYGYTF.

The CDR3 nucleotides are TGTGCCAGCATCCCCCTTGCGGGCGGCGGGTCCTACGAGCAGTACTTC. Its translation: CASIPLAGGGSYEQYF. V usage is TRBV28 and J usage is TRBJ2-7; weak D call: TRBD2 (5 bases). The ends were cut back, 7 bases at V and 1 base at J, with 20 bases in the middle. This CDR3 spans 16 amino acids. The germline V gene has CDR1 MDHEN and CDR2 SYDVKM.

The gene calls are TRBV4-1 and TRBJ2-7; 13 nucleotides align to TRBD2. Germline trimming cut 4 bases from V and 3 bases from J; bases unmatched to any gene: 9. CDR1 MGHRA and CDR2 YSYEKL come from the germline V gene. This CDR3 spans 17 amino acids. The DNA for the CDR3 is TGCGCCAGCAGCCGAACTAGCGGGGGGGGTCAGATCTACGAGCAGTACTTC. The encoded protein is CASSRTSGGGQIYEQYF.

The V and J genes are TRBV5-5 and TRBJ2-5; 9 nucleotides line up with TRBD1. V was clipped by 2 bases and J by 1 base; unmatched bases: 9. CDR1 is SGHKS, CDR2 YYEKEE, per germline (reference sequence). The CDR3 sequence is 17 residues long. CDR3 DNA sequence: TGTGCCAGCAGCTTACGCCCCGGGACAGGGATCCAAGAGACCCAGTACTTC. It translates to CASSLRPGTGIQETQYF.

This chain links TRBV4-1 with TRBJ2-3; 8 bases fit TRBD2. The V segment lost 5 bases and the J segment 4 bases; nucleotides outside the gene matches: 2. The length of the CDR3 is 13 residues. Germline V gene data show CDR1 as MGHRA and CDR2 as YSYEKL. DNA of the CDR3: TGCGCCAGCAGCTATAGCGGGGCAGATACGCAGTATTTT. Its translation: CASSYSGADTQYF.

J is TRBJ1-2 and V is TRBV4-1; 9 bases align to TRBD1. There are 16 residues in the CDR3. V trimming: 0 bases; J trimming: 4 bases; junction bases outside the gene matches: 6. Germline CDR1 is MGHRA and CDR2 is YSYEKL. The CDR3 spells CASSQDLDRGSYGYTF. Here the CDR3 DNA reads TGCGCCAGCAGCCAAGATTTAGACAGGGGGAGCTATGGCTACACCTTC.

The chain employs TRBV20-1 and TRBJ1-1; 9 bases match TRBD1. Unmatched junction bases numbered 7, after V lost 3 bases and J lost 5 bases. Germline V gives CDR1 DFQATT, CDR2 SNEGSKA (reference sequence). The CDR3 is 14 amino acids. This CDR3 reads CSASRDRVFTEAFF. The CDR3 bases are TGCAGTGCTAGTCGGGACAGGGTTTTTACTGAAGCTTTCTTT.

The J gene is TRBJ2-1, the V gene TRBV7-3; D remains ambiguous. The CDR3 consists of 13 residues. Trimming shortened V by 1 base and J by 3 bases, and 4 bases separated the two germline ends. The V gene's germline CDR1 is SGHTA and CDR2 FQGTGA. The CDR3, as DNA: TGTGCCAGCAGCTTAAACTACTACAATGAGCAGTTCTTC. Translation gives CASSLNYYNEQFF.

The chain combines TRBV2 with TRBJ2-3, with D tentatively TRBD1 (7 bases). Germline CDR1 reads SNHLY; CDR2 reads FYNNEI. Deletions cut 6 bases from V and 6 bases from J, with 19 bases between. The CDR3 runs to 15 residues. CDR3 protein: CASRGGQPRRDTQYF. The CDR3, as DNA: TGTGCCAGCAGGGGGGGACAGCCGAGGAGGGATACGCAGTATTTT.

The chain is built from TRBV27 and TRBJ1-2, with 8 bases aligning to TRBD1. This CDR3 contains 15 residues. Germline-derived CDR1 and CDR2 are MNHEY and SMNVEV (reference sequence). The V segment lost 5 bases and the J segment 4 bases; nucleotides outside the gene matches: 9. The CDR3 bases are TGTGCCAGCAGTCCCCGGACAGGGTGGCCCTATGGCTACACCTTC. Translation gives CASSPRTGWPYGYTF.

This clone has only one observation. The V call is TRBV5-6, the J call TRBJ1-2, with TRBD1 identical over 7 bases. The CDR3 extends over 13 amino acids. Germline assignment: CDR1 SGHDT and CDR2 YYEEEE. V dropped 0 bases and J dropped 8; count of bases not matched to a gene: 4. DNA for the CDR3: TGTGCCAGCAGCTTGGGACAGGGTATGGGCTACACCTTC. Its translation: CASSLGQGMGYTF.

The V gene is TRBV27, the J gene TRBJ2-3; 8 bases match TRBD2. The V gene's germline CDR1 is MNHEY and CDR2 SMNVEV (reference sequence). V lost 6 bases and J lost 6; bases outside the gene matches: 20. This CDR3 comprises 18 residues. CDR3 sequence (DNA): TGTGCCAGCAGCCGCGGACTAGCCCGCGCCATGCTCGCGGATACGCAGTATTTT. This sequence encodes CASSRGLARAMLADTQYF.

This clone was observed a few times. V and J are TRBV5-1 and TRBJ1-6; TRBD1 is a possible D gene (5 bases). CDR3 length: 15 residues. V lost 0 bases and J lost 9, with 13 bases in between. Germline loops: CDR1 SGHRS, CDR2 YFSETQ. The CDR3 here is CASSLAMAGLSPLHF. The DNA for the CDR3 is TGCGCCAGCAGCTTGGCTATGGCAGGGCTTTCACCCCTCCACTTT. Full variable domain (outside the CDR3, taken from reference TRBV5-1 and TRBJ1-6): KAGVTQTPRYLIKTRGQQVTLSCSPISGHRSVSWYQQTPGQGLQFLFEYFSETQRNKGNFPGRFSGRQFSNSRSEMNVSTLELGDSALYLCASSLAMAGLSPLHFGNGTRLTVT.

This clone appeared a single time. The chain links TRBV28 to TRBJ1-4; TRBD1 matches at 8 bases. V shed 5 bases and J 5 bases; nucleotides not matched to a gene: 10. The germline CDR1 and CDR2 sequences are MDHEN and SYDVKM. This CDR3 is 16 amino acids long. This CDR3 is CASSPGQAVRNEKLFF. CDR3 bases: TGTGCCAGCAGTCCGGGACAGGCGGTCCGAAATGAAAAACTGTTTTTT.

This clone was counted once. The chain has TRBV9 and TRBJ1-1, with 8 bases lining up with TRBD1. The CDR3 consists of 14 residues. CDR1 is SGDLS and CDR2 is YYNGEE in the germline V gene. The V gene end was trimmed by 2 bases and the J gene end by 2 bases; junction bases not matched to a gene: 2. CDR3 sequence (DNA): TGTGCCAGCAGCGTCGGACAGGGAAACACTGAAGCTTTCTTT. As protein: CASSVGQGNTEAFF.

The rearrangement uses TRBV7-9 and TRBJ1-1, with D uncertain. Germline V gene lookup returns CDR1 SEHNR and CDR2 FQNEAQ (reference sequence). The CDR3 is 13 residues long. Trimming removed 2 bases at V and 2 bases at J, with 6 bases between. CDR3 loop: CASSLNYNTEAFF. Written as DNA, the CDR3 is TGTGCCAGCAGCTTAAATTATAACACTGAAGCTTTCTTT. Looking up the rest from reference TRBV7-9 and TRBJ1-1 gives the full variable domain: DTGVSQNPRHKITKRGQNVTFRCDPISEHNRLYWYRQTLGQGPEFLTYFQNEAQLEKSRLLSDRFSAERPKGSFSTLEIQRTEQGDSAMYLCASSLNYNTEAFFGQGTRLTVV.

This chain joins TRBV7-3 and TRBJ2-3; TRBD1 is a possible D gene (6 bases). The germline gives CDR1 SGHTA, CDR2 FQGTGA. V lost 1 base to trimming and J lost 3 bases, with 11 bases between them. This CDR3 is 15 amino acids long. CDR3 sequence: CASSLIRGGTDTQYF. The CDR3 coding sequence is TGTGCCAGCAGCTTAATCAGGGGTGGTACAGATACGCAGTATTTT.

This clone came up a few times. This rearrangement joins TRBV10-3 to TRBJ2-1, with D unclear. This CDR3 region has 11 residues. Trimming took 6 bases from V and 7 from J, leaving 7 bases between them. CDR1 ENHRY and CDR2 SYGVKD come from the germline V gene. Here the CDR3 reads CAISPSNEQFF. DNA for the CDR3: TGTGCCATCAGCCCTTCGAATGAGCAGTTCTTC.

This clone showed up just a few times. The V gene is TRBV7-6, the J gene TRBJ1-5; tentative D call: TRBD1 (6 bases). The V and J ends lost 1 base and 6 bases respectively, with 13 bases between them. CDR1 and CDR2 from the germline V gene are SGHVS and FNYEAQ. CDR3 size: 15 residues. The CDR3 DNA reads TGTGCCAGCAGCTTAGGGCCACAGGGAATTCAGCCCCAGCATTTT. Residues: CASSLGPQGIQPQHF. Complete variable domain (other parts from reference TRBV7-6 and TRBJ1-5): GAGVSQSPRYKVTKRGQDVALRCDPISGHVSLYWYRQALGQGPEFLTYFNYEAQQDKSGLPNDRFSAERPEGSISTLTIQRTEQRDSAMYRCASSLGPQGIQPQHFGDGTRLSIL.

The J gene is TRBJ1-2, the V gene TRBV30; D is unclear. The germline CDR1 and CDR2 sequences are GTSNPN and SVGIG (reference sequence). The germline V and J ends were trimmed by 1 base and 6 bases, with 9 bases remaining between them. The CDR3 is made up of 12 amino acids. CDR3 DNA: TGTGCCTGGAGTGGCGGCAGCGATGGCTACACCTTC. It codes for CAWSGGSDGYTF.

This clone was seen more than once but under ten times. The rearrangement uses TRBV18 and TRBJ1-3; weak D call: TRBD1 (5 bases). V was shortened by 2 bases and J by 1 base, with 12 bases between the two germline ends. Germline loops: CDR1 KGHSH, CDR2 LQKENI. The CDR3 is 16 amino acids. The CDR3 spells CASSPLGGPSGNTIYF. The CDR3 DNA is TGTGCCAGCTCACCATTGGGGGGACCTTCTGGAAACACCATATATTTT.

V is TRBV6-5 and J is TRBJ1-2; 10 bases are shared with TRBD1. Losses at the gene ends were 2 bases for V and 8 bases for J; bases not matched to a gene: 11. The length of the CDR3 is 16 residues. Germline CDR1 MNHEY, CDR2 SVGAGI. The CDR3 nucleotides are TGTGCCAGCAGTTACATGGTGACAGGGGGCGCGGGGGGCTACACCTTC. Translation: CASSYMVTGGAGGYTF.

This clone was detected a few times. The V gene is TRBV19, the J gene TRBJ2-2; TRBD2 matches 11 bases. Germline V lookup: CDR1 LNHDA, CDR2 SQIVND (reference sequence). The CDR3 is 14 residues long. The J segment lost 5 bases and the V segment lost 4 bases, leaving 0 bases of the junction unmatched. CDR3 sequence: CASSTSGGTGELFF. The CDR3 DNA follows: TGTGCCAGTAGTACTAGCGGGGGGACCGGGGAGCTGTTTTTT.

The chain recombines TRBV30 with TRBJ2-5, with D perhaps matching TRBD2 (6 bases). Germline CDR1 and CDR2: GTSNPN and SVGIG (reference sequence). CDR3 length equals 14 residues. Deletions cut 3 bases from V and 1 base from J, with 12 bases between. The CDR3 loop reads CAWRRRGFQETQYF. The CDR3 region has the DNA TGTGCCTGGAGAAGGAGGGGCTTCCAAGAGACCCAGTACTTC.